What follows is one T cell receptor (beta chain) and its context. Its target is unknown. This specimen belongs to a study of Ad26.COV2.S vaccination and SARS-CoV-2 variants. Study-level information: A participant enrolled in the COV1001 Ad26.COV2.S trial arm provided the sample. The study gave Ad26.COV2.S intramuscularly, once or twice 56 days apart.

Treatment of the sample: some 20 received Ad26.COV2.S at low or high dose, single or two shots; several received placebo; per-sample allocation not given. Sampling occurred on day 63 after the first vaccine or placebo injection. Findings of the study overall: For non-spike TCRs, breadth in vaccine recipients resembled that in placebo recipients.

The data were produced by immunoSEQ multiplex PCR, yet TCRdb's version contains in-frame clones alone and is incomplete. Here the sample spans about 680,000 clones, 89% being singletons. The germline V gene encodes CDR1 PRHDT and CDR2 FYEKMQ (reference sequence). The CDR3 has 15 amino acids. V dropped 0 bases and J dropped 5; count of bases not matched to a gene: 1. This receptor was taken from a person between 18 and 59 years old who received the Ad26.COV2.S COVID-19 vaccine or a placebo. The chain links TRBV13 to TRBJ1-6; 7 positions agree with TRBD1. The sequences come from peripheral blood, collected in a trial of Ad26.COV2.S vaccine versus placebo. The chain's CDR3 is CASSLGDRNNSPLHF. The CDR3 nucleotides read TGTGCCAGCAGCTTAGGGGACAGGAATAATTCACCCCTCCACTTT.